The clone carrying this T cell receptor beta chain was seen many times. TCRdb fed the RACE reads into MiXCR, producing one record per CDR3 protein. The sample includes 45,000 to 60,000 distinct CDR3 sequences, 9.4% of them seen just once. This sample is part of a study of human T cells and chemical hapten exposure. The CDR3 spans 17 residues. Germline V gives CDR1 SQVTM, CDR2 ANQGSEA. The V end lost 4 bases, the J end lost 0 bases, and 18 bases lay between the germline ends. Time point of the sample: pre-sensitization, week 0. This sample's treatment: therapeutic diphenylcyclopropenone sensitization with weekly scalp DPC.

The chain links TRBV29-1 to TRBJ2-2; D gene unclear. The clonotype comes from a woman aged 40 to 50 with alopecia areata. Some clones in this sample may be carry-over from other donors' samples. The sequencing here drew on whole blood, taken in connection with sensitization to the hapten diphenylcyclopropenone (DPC). CDR3 nucleotide sequence: TGCAGCGTTGGAGGTTCTAGATCTGACGCGAACACCGGGGAGCTGTTTTTT. Translated: CSVGGSRSDANTGELFF.